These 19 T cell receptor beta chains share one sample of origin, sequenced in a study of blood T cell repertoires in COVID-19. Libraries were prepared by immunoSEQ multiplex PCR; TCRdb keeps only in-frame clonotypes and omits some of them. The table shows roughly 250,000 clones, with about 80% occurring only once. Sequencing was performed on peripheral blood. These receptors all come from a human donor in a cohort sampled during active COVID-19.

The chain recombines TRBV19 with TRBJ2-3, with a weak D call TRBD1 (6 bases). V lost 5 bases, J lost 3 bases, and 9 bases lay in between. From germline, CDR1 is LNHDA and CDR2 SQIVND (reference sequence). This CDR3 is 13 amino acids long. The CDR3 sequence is CASSSTGTDTQYF. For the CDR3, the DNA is TGTGCCAGTAGTTCAACAGGGACAGATACGCAGTATTTT.

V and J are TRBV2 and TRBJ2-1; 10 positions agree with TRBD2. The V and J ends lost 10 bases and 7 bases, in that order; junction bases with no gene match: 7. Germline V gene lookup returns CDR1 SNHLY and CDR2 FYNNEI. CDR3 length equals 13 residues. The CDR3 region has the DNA TGTGCCAAAAGACTAGCGGGTTCTAATGAGCAGTTCTTC. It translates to CAKRLAGSNEQFF.

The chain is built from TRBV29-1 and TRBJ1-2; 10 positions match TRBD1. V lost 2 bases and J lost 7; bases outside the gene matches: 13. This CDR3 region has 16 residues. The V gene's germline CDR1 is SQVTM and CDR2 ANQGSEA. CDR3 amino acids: CSVEYHPGTGETGYTF. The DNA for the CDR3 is TGCAGCGTTGAATACCATCCCGGGACAGGGGAGACTGGCTACACCTTC.

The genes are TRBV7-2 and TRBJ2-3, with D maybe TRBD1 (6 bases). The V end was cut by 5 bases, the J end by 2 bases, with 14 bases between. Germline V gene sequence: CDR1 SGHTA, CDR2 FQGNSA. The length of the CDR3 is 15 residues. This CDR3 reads CASSEGTPLTDTQYF. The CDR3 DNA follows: TGTGCCAGCAGCGAGGGGACACCCCTCACAGATACGCAGTATTTT.

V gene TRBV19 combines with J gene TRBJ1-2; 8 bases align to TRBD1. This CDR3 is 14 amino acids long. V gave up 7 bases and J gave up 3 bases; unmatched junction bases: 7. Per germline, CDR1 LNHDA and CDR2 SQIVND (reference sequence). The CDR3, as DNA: TGTGCCAGTAACCCGACAGGGGCTTACTATGGCTACACCTTC. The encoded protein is CASNPTGAYYGYTF.

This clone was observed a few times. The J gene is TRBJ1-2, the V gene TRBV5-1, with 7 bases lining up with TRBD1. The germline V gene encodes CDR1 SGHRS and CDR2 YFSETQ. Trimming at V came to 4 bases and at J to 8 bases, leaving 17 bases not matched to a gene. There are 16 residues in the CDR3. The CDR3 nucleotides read TGCGCCAGCAGCAGACAGACAGGGAGTAGGGAGCAAGGCTACACCTTC. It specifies CASSRQTGSREQGYTF.

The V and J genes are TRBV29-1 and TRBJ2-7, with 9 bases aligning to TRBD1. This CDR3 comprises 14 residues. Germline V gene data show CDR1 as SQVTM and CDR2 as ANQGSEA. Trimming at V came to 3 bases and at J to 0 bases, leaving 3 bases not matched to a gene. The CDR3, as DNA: TGCAGCGTTGAGGGGACAGGGAGCTCCTACGAGCAGTACTTC. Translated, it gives CSVEGTGSSYEQYF.

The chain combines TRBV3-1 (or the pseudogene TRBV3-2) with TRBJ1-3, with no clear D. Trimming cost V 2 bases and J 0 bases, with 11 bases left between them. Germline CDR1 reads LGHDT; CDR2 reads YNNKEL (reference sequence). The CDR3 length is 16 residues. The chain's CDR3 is CASSQSPVGSGNTIYF. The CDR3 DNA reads TGTGCCAGCAGCCAATCCCCGGTCGGCTCTGGAAACACCATATATTTT.

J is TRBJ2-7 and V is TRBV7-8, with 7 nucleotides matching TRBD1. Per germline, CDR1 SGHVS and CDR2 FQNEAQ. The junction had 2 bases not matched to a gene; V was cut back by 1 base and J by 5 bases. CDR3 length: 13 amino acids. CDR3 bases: TGTGCCAGCAGCTTAGTGGGGACAGACGAGCAGTACTTC. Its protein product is CASSLVGTDEQYF.

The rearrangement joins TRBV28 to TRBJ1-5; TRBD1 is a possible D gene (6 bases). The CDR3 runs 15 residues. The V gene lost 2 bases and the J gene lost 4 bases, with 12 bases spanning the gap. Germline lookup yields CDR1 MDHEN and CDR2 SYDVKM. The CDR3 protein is CASSLQGGGNQPQHF. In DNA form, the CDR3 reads TGTGCCAGCAGTTTACAGGGAGGGGGAAATCAGCCCCAGCATTTT.

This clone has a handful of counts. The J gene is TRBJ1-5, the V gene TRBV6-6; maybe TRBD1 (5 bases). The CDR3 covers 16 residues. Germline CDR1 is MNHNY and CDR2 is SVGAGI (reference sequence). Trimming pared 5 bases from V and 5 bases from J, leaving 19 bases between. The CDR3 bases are TGTGCCAGCAGTCCGTTGGGGGGATCCGATCATCAGCCCCAGCATTTT. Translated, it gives CASSPLGGSDHQPQHF.

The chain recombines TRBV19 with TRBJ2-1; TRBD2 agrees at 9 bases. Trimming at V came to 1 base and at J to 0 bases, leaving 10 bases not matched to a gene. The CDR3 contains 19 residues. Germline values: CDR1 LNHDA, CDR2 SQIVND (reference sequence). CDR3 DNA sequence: TGTGCCAGTAGTATAGTGCGGGGGGGGCACTTCAGCTCCTACAATGAGCAGTTCTTC. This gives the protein CASSIVRGGHFSSYNEQFF.

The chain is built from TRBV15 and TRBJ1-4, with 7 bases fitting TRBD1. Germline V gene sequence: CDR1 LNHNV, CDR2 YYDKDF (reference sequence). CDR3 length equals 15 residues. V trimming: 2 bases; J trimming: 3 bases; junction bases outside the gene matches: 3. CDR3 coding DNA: TGTGCCACCAGCAGAACAGGGGTTCCTAATGAAAAACTGTTTTTT. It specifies CATSRTGVPNEKLFF.

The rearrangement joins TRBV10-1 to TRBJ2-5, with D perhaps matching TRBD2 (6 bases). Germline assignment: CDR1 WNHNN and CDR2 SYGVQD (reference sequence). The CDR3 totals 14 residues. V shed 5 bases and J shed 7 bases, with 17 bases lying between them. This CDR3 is CASSRAGLTATQYF. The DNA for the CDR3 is TGCGCCAGCAGTAGGGCGGGACTGACGGCGACCCAGTACTTC.

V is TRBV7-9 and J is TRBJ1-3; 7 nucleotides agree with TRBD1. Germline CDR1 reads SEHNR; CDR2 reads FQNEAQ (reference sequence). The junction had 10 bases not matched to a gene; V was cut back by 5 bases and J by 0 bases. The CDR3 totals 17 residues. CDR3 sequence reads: CASSPASYRGSGNTIYF. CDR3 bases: TGTGCCAGCAGCCCGGCGTCCTACAGGGGCTCTGGAAACACCATATATTTT.

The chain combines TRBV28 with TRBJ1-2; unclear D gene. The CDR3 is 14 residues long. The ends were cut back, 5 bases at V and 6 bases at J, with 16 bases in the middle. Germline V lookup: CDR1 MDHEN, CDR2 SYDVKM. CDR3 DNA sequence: TGTGCCAGCAGTACTTCCATGAGCCTAAATGGCTACACCTTC. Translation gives CASSTSMSLNGYTF.

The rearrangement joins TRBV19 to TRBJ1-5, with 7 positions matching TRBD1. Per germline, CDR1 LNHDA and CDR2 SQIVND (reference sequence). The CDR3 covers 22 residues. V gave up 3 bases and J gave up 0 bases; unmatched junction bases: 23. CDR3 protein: CASSMSPGGNLRLKYSNQPQHF. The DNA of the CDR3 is TGTGCCAGTAGTATGAGCCCAGGGGGGAACCTCCGCCTCAAATATAGCAATCAGCCCCAGCATTTT.

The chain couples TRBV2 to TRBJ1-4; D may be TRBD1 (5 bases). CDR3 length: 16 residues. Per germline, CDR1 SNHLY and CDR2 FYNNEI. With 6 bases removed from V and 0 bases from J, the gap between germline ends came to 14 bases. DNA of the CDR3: TGTGCCAGCAGGGTAGGGGTCGGTGCAACTAATGAAAAACTGTTTTTT. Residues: CASRVGVGATNEKLFF.

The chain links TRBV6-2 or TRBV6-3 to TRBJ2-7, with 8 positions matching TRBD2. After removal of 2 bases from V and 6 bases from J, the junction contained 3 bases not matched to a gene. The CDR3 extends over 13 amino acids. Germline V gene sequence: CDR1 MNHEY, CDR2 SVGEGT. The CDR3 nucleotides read TGTGCCAGCAGTTACGGGACTAGAAGCGAGCAGTACTTC. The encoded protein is CASSYGTRSEQYF.